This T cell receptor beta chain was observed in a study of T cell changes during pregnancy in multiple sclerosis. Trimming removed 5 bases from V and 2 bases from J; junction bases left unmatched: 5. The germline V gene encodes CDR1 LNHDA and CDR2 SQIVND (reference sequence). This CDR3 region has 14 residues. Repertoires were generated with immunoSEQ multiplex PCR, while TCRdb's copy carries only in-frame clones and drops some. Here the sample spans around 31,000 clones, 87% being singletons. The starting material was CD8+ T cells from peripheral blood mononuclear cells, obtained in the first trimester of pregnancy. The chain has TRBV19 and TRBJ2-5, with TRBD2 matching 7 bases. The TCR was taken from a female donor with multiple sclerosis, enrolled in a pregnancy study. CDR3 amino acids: CASSPREVQETQYF. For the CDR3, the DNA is TGTGCCAGTAGTCCCCGGGAGGTACAAGAGACCCAGTACTTC.